The source of this T cell receptor beta chain is a study of identical twins. Trimming took 0 bases from V and 9 from J, leaving 9 bases between them. In germline, CDR1 is LGHDT, CDR2 YNNKEL (reference sequence). This CDR3 region has 13 residues. This clonotype was seen more than once but under ten times. One entry per CDR3 protein results from TCRdb running MiXCR on the 5' RACE reads. The sample consists of some 1,700,000 distinct CDR3 sequences, less than 35% of them appearing once. The sequencing input was cord blood. The chain couples TRBV3-1 to TRBJ2-4; weak D call: TRBD2 (6 bases). This clonotype originated in a newborn girl in good health. CDR3 amino acids: CASSQDRRAIQYF. As DNA, the CDR3 is TGTGCCAGCAGCCAAGATAGGAGGGCCATTCAGTACTTC.